This T cell receptor beta chain was observed in a study of T cell repertoires in cytomegalovirus infection. Overall study: Matching HLA type, along with CMV infection, was indicated by public TCR beta signatures. Study conclusions and caveats: Ex vivo, HLA-C-restricted CMV-specific TCR beta clonotypes prevailed over the rest of the response. The cumulative frequency of public TCR beta families distinguished individuals who carried CMV together with the relevant HLA.

A few counts support this clonotype. The antigen remains unidentified. TCRdb independently ran MiXCR on the reads; one entry per CDR3 protein. The sample gives 150,000 to 200,000 distinct CDR3 sequences, 15% to 20% of which show up once; approximately 3% is in the top ten. V lost 8 bases to trimming and J lost 0 bases; unmatched junction nucleotides: 6. The CDR3 contains 14 residues. The sample taken for sequencing was PBMCs. This clonotype was obtained from a human donor in good health (CMV status not recorded). Some clones in this sample may be carry-over from other donors' samples. The chain has TRBV12-3 or TRBV12-4 and TRBJ1-1; TRBD1 matches at 7 bases. CDR3 in amino acids: CASAGQSMNTEAFF. The DNA of the CDR3 is TGTGCCAGCGCGGGACAGTCCATGAACACTGAAGCTTTCTTT.